The present T cell receptor beta chain was sequenced within a study of T-cell reconstitution after alpha-beta-depleted transplantation in children. A library of TCRbeta sequences, prepared with unique molecular identifiers, was generated. One entry per CDR3 protein results from TCRdb running MiXCR on the PCR reads. This table has roughly 610,000 distinct CDR3 sequences, about 11% appearing once. This clonotype has at least ten counts. Germline V gene lookup returns CDR1 SGHDT and CDR2 YYEEEE. Trimming took off 0 bases at V and 3 bases at J, with 13 bases between the two ends. This CDR3 contains 15 residues.

This specimen consisted of PBMCs from the stem cell graft donor, obtained from the stem cell graft. This TCR derives from a human donor who donated a stem cell graft to a child with acute myeloid leukemia. V gene TRBV5-6 combines with J gene TRBJ2-7; D is possibly TRBD1 or TRBD2 (5 bases each). The CDR3 loop is CASSLENGTSYEQYF. In DNA, the CDR3 is TGTGCCAGCAGCTTGGAGAACGGGACGAGCTACGAGCAGTACTTC.